This is a list of T cell receptor beta chains from one sample in a study of identifying expanded T cells in peripheral blood. The method was immunoSEQ multiplex PCR; TCRdb's version includes in-frame clones alone and lacks a portion of them. The sample records some 90,000 clones, more than 75% being singletons. The sequencing input was blood. The receptors originated from a person aged 18 to 70 in good health. CDR3s include the opening cysteine and the closing phenylalanine or tryptophan. The D gene is left open where the match is weak. Clone size is not always given. Where it is, it says once, few, many or a class for expanded clones.

CDR3aa: CAWSVGPNEQFF; CDR3nt: TGTGCCTGGAGTGTAGGCCCCAATGAGCAGTTCTTC; j_gene: TRBJ2-1; v_gene: TRBV30; abundance: .; d_gene: .
CDR3aa: CASSQARGLAGPSASGANVLTF; CDR3nt: TGTGCCAGCAGCCAAGCACGGGGGTTAGCGGGACCTTCTGCCTCTGGGGCCAACGTCCTGACTTTC; j_gene: TRBJ2-6; v_gene: TRBV14; abundance: .; d_gene: TRBD2
CDR3aa: CASSQRTYYYEQYF; CDR3nt: TGCGCCAGCAGCCAAAGGACCTATTACTACGAGCAGTACTTC; j_gene: TRBJ2-7; v_gene: TRBV4-3; abundance: .; d_gene: .
CDR3aa: CASRTGEGGYTF; CDR3nt: TGTGCCAGCAGAACAGGGGAAGGTGGCTACACCTTC; j_gene: TRBJ1-2; v_gene: TRBV25-1; abundance: .; d_gene: TRBD1
CDR3aa: CASSYLTGSNEKLFF; CDR3nt: TGTGCCAGCAGTTACCTTACAGGGAGTAATGAAAAACTGTTTTTT; j_gene: TRBJ1-4; v_gene: TRBV6-5; abundance: .; d_gene: .
CDR3aa: CASRQPDGKNYGYTF; CDR3nt: TGTGCCAGCAGGCAACCGGACGGAAAAAACTATGGCTACACCTTC; j_gene: TRBJ1-2; v_gene: TRBV6-5; abundance: .; d_gene: .
CDR3aa: CSVGSSYGYTF; CDR3nt: TGCAGCGTTGGTTCCAGCTATGGCTACACCTTC; j_gene: TRBJ1-2; v_gene: TRBV29-1; abundance: .; d_gene: .
CDR3aa: CASSLDLQGYYGYTF; CDR3nt: TGTGCCAGCAGCTTAGATCTTCAGGGGTACTATGGCTACACCTTC; j_gene: TRBJ1-2; v_gene: TRBV11-2; abundance: .; d_gene: .
CDR3aa: CASRETQGVAKNIQYF; CDR3nt: TGTGCCAGCAGGGAAACGCAGGGGGTAGCCAAAAACATTCAGTACTTC; j_gene: TRBJ2-4; v_gene: TRBV2; abundance: .; d_gene: TRBD1
CDR3aa: CASRYKDRGPGYGYTF; CDR3nt: TGTGCCAGCAGGTATAAAGACCGGGGCCCAGGCTATGGCTACACCTTC; j_gene: TRBJ1-2; v_gene: TRBV7-2; abundance: .; d_gene: .
CDR3aa: CASSLGGAQETQYF; CDR3nt: TGTGCCAGCAGTTTAGGGGGGGCCCAAGAGACCCAGTACTTC; j_gene: TRBJ2-5; v_gene: TRBV28; abundance: .; d_gene: .
CDR3aa: CASSRPRTGGETDTQYF; CDR3nt: TGCGCCAGCAGCCGGCCCCGGACAGGGGGCGAGACAGATACGCAGTATTTT; j_gene: TRBJ2-3; v_gene: TRBV5-1; abundance: .; d_gene: TRBD1
CDR3aa: CASSPLGNIQYF; CDR3nt: TGTGCCAGTAGTCCCCTGGGAAACATTCAGTACTTC; j_gene: TRBJ2-4; v_gene: TRBV19; abundance: few; d_gene: .
CDR3aa: CASSPVGTILAEPRKELFF; CDR3nt: TGTGCCAGCAGTCCTGTGGGGACCATACTAGCGGAGCCTCGAAAGGAGCTGTTTTTT; j_gene: TRBJ2-2; v_gene: TRBV27; abundance: .; d_gene: TRBD2
CDR3aa: CASSQDLWARSGVPGTYNEQFF; CDR3nt: TGCGCCAGCAGCCAAGATCTGTGGGCCCGCTCGGGGGTACCGGGCACCTACAATGAGCAGTTCTTC; j_gene: TRBJ2-1; v_gene: TRBV4-3; abundance: .; d_gene: .
CDR3aa: CASAGQGHEKLFF; CDR3nt: TGTGCCAGCGCGGGACAGGGTCATGAAAAACTGTTTTTT; j_gene: TRBJ1-4; v_gene: TRBV18; abundance: .; d_gene: TRBD1
CDR3aa: CASRDRVLGSPLHF; CDR3nt: TGTGCCAGCAGGGACAGGGTTTTAGGTTCACCCCTCCACTTT; j_gene: TRBJ1-6; v_gene: TRBV6-6; abundance: few; d_gene: TRBD1
CDR3aa: CASSQDRQGNSPLHF; CDR3nt: TGCGCCAGCAGCCAAGATCGACAGGGTAATTCACCCCTCCACTTT; j_gene: TRBJ1-6; v_gene: TRBV4-3; abundance: .; d_gene: TRBD1
CDR3aa: CASSLADGPYGYTF; CDR3nt: TGTGCCAGCAGCTTAGCGGACGGACCCTATGGCTACACCTTC; j_gene: TRBJ1-2; v_gene: TRBV7-8; abundance: few; d_gene: .
CDR3aa: CASSPGQGGTEAFF; CDR3nt: TGTGCCAGTAGTCCGGGACAGGGAGGCACTGAAGCTTTCTTT; j_gene: TRBJ1-1; v_gene: TRBV19; abundance: .; d_gene: TRBD1
CDR3aa: CASSPSPWGEIYNEQFF; CDR3nt: TGTGCCAGCAGCCCCAGTCCCTGGGGGGAAATATACAATGAGCAGTTCTTC; j_gene: TRBJ2-1; v_gene: TRBV9; abundance: .; d_gene: .
CDR3aa: CASSPMTPEKLFF; CDR3nt: TGTGCCAGCAGCCCGATGACGCCAGAAAAACTGTTTTTT; j_gene: TRBJ1-4; v_gene: TRBV4-2; abundance: once; d_gene: .
CDR3aa: CASSVSGGTEAFF; CDR3nt: TGTGCCAGCAGCGTAAGCGGGGGGACTGAAGCTTTCTTT; j_gene: TRBJ1-1; v_gene: TRBV9; abundance: .; d_gene: .
CDR3aa: CASSRNPRDGSYEQYF; CDR3nt: TGCGCCAGCAGCAGAAACCCGCGGGACGGCTCCTACGAGCAGTACTTC; j_gene: TRBJ2-7; v_gene: TRBV5-1; abundance: .; d_gene: .
CDR3aa: CATANQGAQETQYF; CDR3nt: TGTGCCACCGCAAACCAGGGGGCTCAAGAGACCCAGTACTTC; j_gene: TRBJ2-5; v_gene: TRBV2; abundance: .; d_gene: TRBD1
CDR3aa: CASSLSAPNYGYTF; CDR3nt: TGCGCCAGCAGCTTGTCAGCACCTAACTATGGCTACACCTTC; j_gene: TRBJ1-2; v_gene: TRBV5-1; abundance: .; d_gene: .
CDR3aa: CASSPSQIGNTIYF; CDR3nt: TGTGCCAGCAGTCCCTCTCAGATTGGAAACACCATATATTTT; j_gene: TRBJ1-3; v_gene: TRBV28; abundance: .; d_gene: .
CDR3aa: CASSPSPGGGEKLFF; CDR3nt: TGTGCCAGCAGTCCCTCCCCAGGGGGTGGGGAAAAACTGTTTTTT; j_gene: TRBJ1-4; v_gene: TRBV6-5; abundance: .; d_gene: TRBD1
CDR3aa: CASSLGGPYGYTF; CDR3nt: TGTGCCAGCAGCTTAGGGGGTCCCTATGGCTACACCTTC; j_gene: TRBJ1-2; v_gene: TRBV7-2; abundance: once; d_gene: .
CDR3aa: CASSPTVSTTINYGYTF; CDR3nt: TGCGCCAGCAGCCCCACGGTCAGCACAACTATAAACTATGGCTACACCTTC; j_gene: TRBJ1-2; v_gene: TRBV5-1; abundance: .; d_gene: .
CDR3aa: CAISDLDDQPQHF; CDR3nt: TGTGCCATCAGTGACCTAGATGATCAGCCCCAGCATTTT; j_gene: TRBJ1-5; v_gene: TRBV10-3; abundance: .; d_gene: .
CDR3aa: CASSSGQGQAGELFF; CDR3nt: TGTGCCAGCAGTTCCGGACAGGGCCAGGCCGGGGAGCTGTTTTTT; j_gene: TRBJ2-2; v_gene: TRBV28; abundance: .; d_gene: TRBD1